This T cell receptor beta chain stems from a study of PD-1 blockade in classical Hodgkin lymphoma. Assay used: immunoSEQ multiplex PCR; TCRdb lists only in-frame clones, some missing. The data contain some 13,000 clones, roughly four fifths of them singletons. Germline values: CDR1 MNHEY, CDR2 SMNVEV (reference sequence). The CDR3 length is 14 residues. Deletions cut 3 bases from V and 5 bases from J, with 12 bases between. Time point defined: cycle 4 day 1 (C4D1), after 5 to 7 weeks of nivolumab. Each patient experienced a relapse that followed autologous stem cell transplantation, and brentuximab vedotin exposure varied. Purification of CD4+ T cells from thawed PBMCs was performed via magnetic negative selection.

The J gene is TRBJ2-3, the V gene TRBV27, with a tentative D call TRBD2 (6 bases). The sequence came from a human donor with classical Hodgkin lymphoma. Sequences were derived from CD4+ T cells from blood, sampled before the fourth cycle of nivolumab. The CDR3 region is CASSFQTSGDTQYF. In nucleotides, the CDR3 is TGTGCCAGCAGTTTCCAGACTAGTGGAGATACGCAGTATTTT.